These 13 T cell receptor beta chains came from one sample sequenced in a study of Ad26.COV2.S vaccination and SARS-CoV-2 variants (dated by TCRdb to about 2021). The receptor library was made with the immunoSEQ multiplex PCR assay. The clones in this table, taken by TCRdb from immuneACCESS, are in-frame only. Not every clone is retained; where verified, under half of the shortfall comes from an unresolved V gene, and the cause of the rest is unknown. This sample holds about 350,000 clones; 88% were observed only once. Approximately 5.9% of the sample is held by the ten biggest clonotypes. The treatment or condition label, read with the paper, signifies: around 19 received Ad26.COV2.S at low or high dose, single or two shots; about five received placebo; per-sample allocation not given. Repertoires of vaccine and placebo recipients were sequenced from samples taken on day 63 after the first injection.

Sample: peripheral blood, taken in a trial of Ad26.COV2.S vaccine versus placebo. Receptors were obtained from a person aged 18 to 65 who received the Ad26.COV2.S COVID-19 vaccine or a placebo.

The chain combines TRBV19 with TRBJ2-3; TRBD1 matches at 7 bases. Losses at the gene ends were 5 bases for V and 4 bases for J; bases not matched to a gene: 3. The CDR3 has 13 residues. Germline CDR1 LNHDA, CDR2 SQIVND (reference sequence). The CDR3 protein is CASSRQGADTQYF. The CDR3 DNA reads TGTGCCAGTAGTCGGCAGGGGGCAGATACGCAGTATTTT.

The V call is TRBV10-1, the J call TRBJ1-2; the match to TRBD1 covers 9 bases. CDR3 length: 15 amino acids. Germline assignment: CDR1 WNHNN and CDR2 SYGVQD (reference sequence). The trim removed 3 bases at V and 8 bases at J, leaving 10 bases unmatched. This CDR3 is CASSENSDRGAGYTF. In DNA, the CDR3 is TGCGCCAGCAGTGAAAACTCAGACAGGGGGGCGGGCTACACCTTC.

The V call is TRBV29-1, the J call TRBJ2-1; 7 nucleotides line up with TRBD2. Looked up from germline, CDR1 is SQVTM and CDR2 is ANQGSEA. The CDR3 is 14 residues long. The V and J ends lost 3 bases and 7 bases, in that order; junction bases with no gene match: 9. CDR3 amino acids: CSVEASGNKNEQFF. CDR3 bases: TGCAGCGTTGAGGCTAGCGGAAATAAAAATGAGCAGTTCTTC.

The rearrangement links TRBV27 to TRBJ2-7; D uncertain. Trimming pared 0 bases from V and 3 bases from J, leaving 6 bases between. CDR1 and CDR2 (germline): MNHEY, SMNVEV (reference sequence). The CDR3 loop spans 13 amino acids. DNA of the CDR3: TGTGCCAGCAGTTTATCGACGAACTACGAGCAGTACTTC. Translating gives CASSLSTNYEQYF.

The genes are TRBV27 and TRBJ1-2; maybe TRBD1 (5 bases). The length of the CDR3 is 14 residues. V shed 0 bases and J shed 4 bases, with 9 bases lying between them. The germline V gene encodes CDR1 MNHEY and CDR2 SMNVEV (reference sequence). The CDR3: CASSLSGGVYGYTF. The CDR3 bases are TGTGCCAGCAGTTTATCGGGGGGAGTCTATGGCTACACCTTC.

The rearrangement links TRBV5-4 to TRBJ2-1; TRBD2 aligns across 14 bases. Germline CDR1 is SGHNT and CDR2 is YYREEE (reference sequence). The ends lost 5 bases at V and 8 bases at J; junction bases unmatched: 12. The CDR3 is 17 amino acids. In DNA form, the CDR3 reads TGTGCCAGCAGACCTTCTGGGACTAGCGGGAGAATCCATGAGCAGTTCTTC. It codes for CASRPSGTSGRIHEQFF.

The table lists this clone with a count of one. V gene TRBV7-8 combines with J gene TRBJ1-4; D call uncertain. Near its end, the DNA agrees better with TRBJ2-2, so the J call may be wrong. The V gene's germline CDR1 is SGHVS and CDR2 FQNEAQ. The CDR3 runs 12 residues. The CDR3 sequence is CASSSFGQELFF. CDR3 DNA sequence: TGTGCCAGCAGCTCTTTCGGGCAGGAGCTGTTTTTT.

This clone was counted once. CDR3: CASSTPIPGTGLNEQYF. The CDR3 DNA reads as TGTGCCAGTAGTACACCCATCCCCGGGACAGGGTTGAACGAGCAGTACTTC. The chain links TRBV19 to TRBJ2-7; 9 positions agree with TRBD1. V lost 4 bases to trimming and J lost 5 bases; unmatched junction nucleotides: 15. There are 17 residues in the CDR3. Germline lookup yields CDR1 LNHDA and CDR2 SQIVND (reference sequence).

The genes are TRBV5-5 and TRBJ2-5; the D gene is possibly TRBD2 (5 bases). From germline, CDR1 is SGHKS and CDR2 YYEKEE (reference sequence). This CDR3 contains 12 residues. Trimming took off 7 bases at V and 7 bases at J, with 14 bases between the two ends. The CDR3 nucleotides are TGTGCCAGCGAGGGCGAAGCAGGGACCCAGTACTTC. Its translation is CASEGEAGTQYF.

The V and J genes are TRBV30 and TRBJ1-2; D ambiguous. V was pared by 1 base and J by 4 bases, with 10 bases between. CDR3 length: 13 amino acids. CDR1 and CDR2 from the germline V gene are GTSNPN and SVGIG (reference sequence). In nucleotides, the CDR3 is TGTGCCTGGAGTGCAACGGGGATCTATGGCTACACCTTC. Protein product: CAWSATGIYGYTF.

This chain links TRBV10-1 with TRBJ1-2, with D possibly TRBD1 on 6 matching bases. The V end was cut by 7 bases, the J end by 8 bases, with 14 bases between. CDR1 and CDR2 from the germline V gene are WNHNN and SYGVQD (reference sequence). The CDR3 is made up of 12 amino acids. CDR3 residues: CASTSYRDGYTF. As DNA, the CDR3 is TGCGCCAGCACTTCCTACAGGGACGGCTACACCTTC.

The chain combines TRBV7-8 with TRBJ2-7; tentative D call: TRBD2 (5 bases). CDR1 and CDR2 from the germline V gene are SGHVS and FQNEAQ. The CDR3 sequence is 16 residues long. Between the trimmed V and J ends, which lost 5 bases and 0 bases, there was a span of 17 bases. CDR3 residues: CASSPLAGLSSYEQYF. CDR3 in DNA: TGTGCCAGCAGCCCCTTGGCGGGCCTAAGCTCCTACGAGCAGTACTTC.

The genes are TRBV25-1 and TRBJ2-3; 8 bases align to TRBD2. This CDR3 has 16 residues. The V and J ends lost 3 bases and 2 bases, in that order; junction bases with no gene match: 7. Germline CDR1 is MGHDK and CDR2 is SYGVNS. The CDR3 nucleotides are TGTGCCAGCAGTGAGAATCGGGGGGGGTACACAGATACGCAGTATTTT. It is translated as CASSENRGGYTDTQYF.